The clone carrying this T cell receptor beta chain was seen many times. The antigen is undetermined. Trimming removed 8 bases at V and 4 bases at J, with 12 bases between. CDR3 length: 13 amino acids. CDR1 SGHTA and CDR2 FQGNSA come from the germline V gene. Unique molecular identifiers were incorporated during preparation of the TCRbeta library. TCRdb processed the PCR reads anew with MiXCR; each CDR3 protein has one entry. The sample lists around 29,000 distinct CDR3 sequences, about 5.8% occurring once. This specimen comes from a study of T-cell reconstitution after alpha-beta-depleted transplantation in children. Study-level results: About two months after transplant, alpha-beta T cells reportedly came from several hundred expanded graft clones. T-cell counts and diversity at one year following transplant were attributed mainly to newly produced T cells.

The source of this sequence is a male patient younger than 18 who had a stem cell transplant for acute myeloid leukemia, so the T cells may come from the graft donor. The chain has TRBV7-2 and TRBJ2-1; possibly TRBD1 or TRBD2 for D (5 bases each). The starting material was PBMCs, mostly from graft donor cells, obtained 180 days after TCRalphabeta/CD19-depleted stem cell transplant. The chain's CDR3 is CASEEDTYNEQFF. For the CDR3, the DNA is TGTGCCAGCGAGGAGGACACTTACAATGAGCAGTTCTTC.